The following is a TCR beta chain sequence with its context. This sample is drawn from a study of control samples from healthy donors and cancer patients. The CDR3 is 14 residues long. Germline V CDR1 and CDR2: SGHTA, FQGNSA. Trimming shortened V by 5 bases and J by 4 bases, and 12 bases separated the two germline ends. Clones were sequenced by immunoSEQ multiplex PCR, and TCRdb holds only the in-frame ones, with some missing. The sample lists about 130,000 clones, roughly 88% occurring once. This receptor was taken from a man aged 45-60 years in good health. The specimen sequenced was blood. The chain carries TRBV7-2 and TRBJ1-3; D is unresolved. CDR3 residues: CASSPGLLGNTIYF. CDR3 nucleotides: TGTGCCAGCAGCCCGGGCCTACTCGGAAACACCATATATTTT.